These T cell receptor beta chains were read from a single sample in a study of CD8+CD57+ T cells in acquired aplastic anemia. Using its own MiXCR run on the reads, TCRdb lists one record per CDR3 protein. Altogether a few hundred thousand distinct CDR3 sequences are present, around 32% being singletons, with the ten largest covering roughly 1.1%. Sequencing was carried out using sorted CD4+, CD8+, or CD8+CD57+ T cells (not recorded which) from PBMCs. Source of these receptors: a human donor in good health, serving as a control. CDR3s leave out the opening cysteine and the closing phenylalanine or tryptophan.

TRBV20-1 | SARSTGGAISPLH
TRBV5-1 | ASSPDSMSSGNTIY
TRBV4-1 | ASSQYKGQGPSDGYT
TRBV15 | ATSRGSWGGNEQF
TRBV5-8 | ASSPYPGADTQY
TRBV24-1 | ATSHGTALD
TRBV24-1 | ATSGELYTDTQY
TRBV2 | ASTLSGGGPFYEQY
TRBV6-1 | ASSEERYSYNSPLH
TRBV19 | ASTLQGGGNTIY
TRBV5-4 | ASTGDNEQF
TRBV5-1 | ASSPLGGVGNTIY
TRBV2 | ASRGGQGDIQY
TRBV29-1 | SVGTATFGNTIY
TRBV30 | AWSWGYTEAF
TRBV5-4 | ASSWDSSQDTIYGYT